These 29 T cell receptor beta chains were all obtained from the same sample, sequenced in a study of blood T cell repertoires in COVID-19. TCRdb's copy holds only in-frame clones and misses some; the assay was immunoSEQ multiplex PCR. This sample has 390,000 or so clones, with 80% to 90% found just once. Specimen: peripheral blood. These receptors all come from a woman in her twenties or thirties with active or convalescent COVID-19.

The gene calls are TRBV9 and TRBJ2-7, with a weak D call TRBD1 (6 bases). CDR1 is SGDLS and CDR2 is YYNGEE in the germline V gene. The CDR3 totals 15 residues. The V gene lost 2 bases and the J gene lost 0 bases, with 12 bases spanning the gap. The DNA for the CDR3 is TGTGCCAGCAGCGTTACGTTGGACAGCTCCTACGAGCAGTACTTC. Translating it yields CASSVTLDSSYEQYF. Drawing the rest from reference TRBV9 and TRBJ2-7, the complete variable domain is DSGVTQTPKHLITATGQRVTLRCSPRSGDLSVYWYQQSLDQGLQFLIQYYNGEERAKGNILERFSAQQFPDLHSELNLSSLELGDSALYFCASSVTLDSSYEQYFGPGTRLTVT.

The V gene is TRBV5-1, the J gene TRBJ1-2; D not resolved. Trimming cost V 0 bases and J 7 bases, with 7 bases left between them. Germline V gene data show CDR1 as SGHRS and CDR2 as YFSETQ. This CDR3 is 12 amino acids long. The CDR3 loop reads CASSLEGSGYTF. In DNA, the CDR3 is TGCGCCAGCAGCTTGGAAGGGAGTGGCTACACCTTC.

CDR3 bases: TGTGCCAGTAGTACCGGGGGCAATGAGCAGTTCTTC. It specifies CASSTGGNEQFF. The chain carries TRBV19 and TRBJ2-1; D perhaps matches TRBD2 (6 bases). The V and J ends lost 4 bases and 6 bases respectively, with 7 bases between them. Germline V gives CDR1 LNHDA, CDR2 SQIVND (reference sequence). The CDR3 spans 12 residues.

The chain carries TRBV21-1 and TRBJ1-2; whether TRBD1, the table's D call, matches the DNA was not checked. TRBV21-1 is a pseudogene locus. The CDR3 has 15 amino acids. CDR3 amino acids: CASSKGGQLNYGYTF. Here the CDR3 DNA reads TGTGCCAGCAGCAAAGGGGGACAGCTCAACTATGGCTACACCTTC.

The CDR3 reads CASSKERLQAPDEQYF. CDR3 in DNA: TGTGCCAGCAGCAAAGAAAGACTCCAAGCACCGGACGAGCAGTACTTC. The chain couples TRBV21-1 to TRBJ2-7; the DNA was not compared with TRBD2, the D call given in the table. TRBV21-1 has pseudogene status. This CDR3 comprises 16 residues.

The V gene is TRBV4-1, the J gene TRBJ2-7, with TRBD2 identical over 8 bases. CDR3 length equals 16 residues. Germline CDR1 and CDR2: MGHRA and YSYEKL. V lost 3 bases and J lost 1; bases outside the gene matches: 8. The CDR3 sequence is CASSHPAGDRSYEQYF. CDR3 coding DNA: TGCGCCAGCAGCCACCCAGCGGGAGATCGTTCCTACGAGCAGTACTTC.

The V call is TRBV5-1, the J call TRBJ2-7, with TRBD2 as a possible D gene (7 bases). CDR1 and CDR2 from the germline V gene are SGHRS and YFSETQ. Deletions cut 8 bases from V and 9 bases from J, with 24 bases between. The CDR3 runs 14 residues. This CDR3 is CASAHRGAPEVQYF. Written as DNA, the CDR3 is TGCGCCAGTGCTCATCGGGGGGCGCCTGAGGTGCAGTACTTC.

In the case of this clone: At the DNA level, this CDR3 is encoded by other sequences in the same sample as well. This chain joins TRBV5-1 and TRBJ2-7; 7 nucleotides agree with TRBD1. The germline V gene has CDR1 SGHRS and CDR2 YFSETQ. This CDR3 contains 14 residues. Unmatched junction bases numbered 5, after V lost 4 bases and J lost 1 base. CDR3 sequence (DNA): TGCGCCAGCAGCCCCGACAGGGCTTCCTACGAGCAGTACTTC. Residues: CASSPDRASYEQYF.

J is TRBJ2-2 and V is TRBV5-4; TRBD1 might be the D (6 bases). The CDR3 sequence is 14 residues long. CDR1 and CDR2 (germline): SGHNT, YYREEE (reference sequence). V was shortened by 8 bases and J by 5 bases, with 16 bases between the two germline ends. CDR3 sequence reads: CASQTGSPTGELFF. CDR3 DNA sequence: TGTGCCAGTCAGACAGGCTCACCTACCGGGGAGCTGTTTTTT.

The chain couples TRBV28 to TRBJ2-7; perhaps TRBD2 as D (6 bases). The CDR3 has 13 amino acids. The V end was cut by 4 bases, the J end by 0 bases, with 7 bases between. Germline-derived CDR1 and CDR2 are MDHEN and SYDVKM. The chain's CDR3 is CASSSGSSYEQYF. CDR3 bases: TGTGCCAGCAGTTCCGGGAGCTCCTACGAGCAGTACTTC.

This sequence joins TRBV30 and TRBJ2-7; 7 bases agree with TRBD1. V shed 8 bases, J shed 2 bases, and the junction held 12 bases outside the gene matches. This CDR3 comprises 14 residues. From germline, CDR1 is GTSNPN and CDR2 SVGIG (reference sequence). CDR3: CAADRRRGPYEQYF. For the CDR3, the DNA is TGTGCCGCCGATCGGAGAAGGGGGCCCTACGAGCAGTACTTC. Based on the CDR3 plus reference TRBV30 and TRBJ2-7, the full variable domain is SQTIHQWPATLVQPVGSPLSLECTVEGTSNPNLYWYRQAAGRGLQLLFYSVGIGQISSEVPQNLSASRPQDRQFILSSKKLLLSDSGFYLCAADRRRGPYEQYFGPGTRLTVT.

J is TRBJ1-2 and V is TRBV28; D is ambiguous. CDR1 is MDHEN, CDR2 SYDVKM, per germline. Trimming took off 3 bases at V and 8 bases at J, with 10 bases between the two ends. The length of the CDR3 is 12 residues. The CDR3 region has the DNA TGTGCCAGCAGTTTGGAGGGATGGGGCTACACCTTC. This encodes CASSLEGWGYTF.

J is TRBJ2-2 and V is TRBV30; 10 positions match TRBD2. CDR3 length equals 15 residues. V lost 0 bases to trimming and J lost 2 bases; unmatched junction nucleotides: 0. Germline CDR1 and CDR2: GTSNPN and SVGIG (reference sequence). DNA of the CDR3: TGTGCCTGGAGTGTACTAGCGGGAAACACCGGGGAGCTGTTTTTT. Protein: CAWSVLAGNTGELFF.

This chain links TRBV18 with TRBJ1-4, with TRBD1 matching over 8 bases. The germline V gene has CDR1 KGHSH and CDR2 LQKENI. There are 23 residues in the CDR3. The V gene end was trimmed by 2 bases and the J gene end by 1 base; junction bases not matched to a gene: 24. The CDR3 sequence: CASSPTSGTGAYLVAVTNEKLFF. The CDR3 DNA is TGTGCCAGCTCACCAACCTCCGGGACAGGCGCCTACCTCGTCGCGGTAACTAATGAAAAACTGTTTTTT. The complete variable domain, with remaining parts taken from reference TRBV18 and TRBJ1-4, reads NAGVMQNPRHLVRRRGQEARLRCSPMKGHSHVYWYRQLPEEGLKFMVYLQKENIIDESGMPKERFSAEFPKEGPSILRIQQVVRGDSAAYFCASSPTSGTGAYLVAVTNEKLFFGSGTQLSVL.

V is TRBV30 and J is TRBJ2-7, with a weak D call TRBD2 (5 bases). Trimming removed 1 base from V and 9 bases from J, with 16 bases in between. Germline V lookup: CDR1 GTSNPN, CDR2 SVGIG (reference sequence). The CDR3 has 13 residues. This chain's CDR3 is CAWSDHTLAVQYF. The CDR3 nucleotides read TGTGCCTGGAGTGACCACACCCTAGCTGTGCAGTACTTC.

This clone turned up a few times. This chain uses TRBV19 with TRBJ1-1; D gene uncertain. Germline V CDR1 and CDR2: LNHDA, SQIVND (reference sequence). The CDR3 length is 14 residues. Between the trimmed V and J ends, which lost 7 bases and 2 bases, there was a span of 14 bases. This CDR3 is CASTSTQSNTEAFF. Written as DNA, the CDR3 is TGTGCCAGTACCTCGACACAATCTAACACTGAAGCTTTCTTT. Variable domain in full (rest from reference TRBV19 and TRBJ1-1): DGGITQSPKYLFRKEGQNVTLSCEQNLNHDAMYWYRQDPGQGLRLIYYSQIVNDFQKGDIAEGYSVSREKKESFPLTVTSAQKNPTAFYLCASTSTQSNTEAFFGQGTRLTVV.

The chain carries TRBV5-4 and TRBJ1-4; tentative D call: TRBD1 (6 bases). CDR1 is SGHNT, CDR2 YYREEE, per germline (reference sequence). Between the trimmed V and J ends, which lost 3 bases and 8 bases, there was a span of 14 bases. CDR3 size: 14 residues. The CDR3 coding sequence is TGTGCCAGCAGCTCAAGACAGGTCCCCGAAAAACTGTTTTTT. Amino acid sequence: CASSSRQVPEKLFF.

The chain combines TRBV6-1 with TRBJ2-7; TRBD1 matches 10 bases. Germline V gives CDR1 MNHNS, CDR2 SASEGT. This CDR3 spans 16 amino acids. J lost 9 bases, V lost 6 bases, and 17 bases had no gene match. The CDR3 bases are TGTGCCAGCAGGGAACCGACAGGGGGCTTGTCGAGCGCGCAGTACTTC. Translating gives CASREPTGGLSSAQYF.

The chain uses TRBV19 and TRBJ1-2; 12 bases map to TRBD1. CDR1 LNHDA and CDR2 SQIVND come from the germline V gene (reference sequence). The trim removed 5 bases at V and 5 bases at J, leaving 3 bases unmatched. The CDR3 has 14 residues. The chain's CDR3 is CASSWDRGRYGYTF. CDR3 DNA sequence: TGTGCCAGTAGTTGGGACAGGGGGCGGTATGGCTACACCTTC. The whole variable domain, remainder taken from reference TRBV19 and TRBJ1-2, is DGGITQSPKYLFRKEGQNVTLSCEQNLNHDAMYWYRQDPGQGLRLIYYSQIVNDFQKGDIAEGYSVSREKKESFPLTVTSAQKNPTAFYLCASSWDRGRYGYTFGSGTRLTVV.

J is TRBJ2-7 and V is TRBV5-1, with D perhaps TRBD2 (5 bases). Trimming removed 0 bases from V and 4 bases from J, with 17 bases in between. CDR3 size: 16 residues. Per the germline V gene, CDR1 is SGHRS and CDR2 is YFSETQ. The CDR3 coding sequence is TGCGCCAGCAGCTTGGCCCCCGGGGAAGGCGTTTACGAGCAGTACTTC. Protein product: CASSLAPGEGVYEQYF.

V usage is TRBV10-2 and J usage is TRBJ1-2; D possibly corresponds to TRBD1 (5 bases). In germline, CDR1 is WSHSY, CDR2 SAAADI. V was clipped by 6 bases and J by 7 bases, with 12 bases between them. There are 12 residues in the CDR3. This chain's CDR3 is CASRIDSGGYTF. The DNA for the CDR3 is TGCGCCAGCAGGATAGACAGTGGTGGCTACACCTTC.

The rearrangement uses TRBV6-1 and TRBJ1-2; no clear D. The CDR3 spans 19 residues. Germline-derived CDR1 and CDR2 are MNHNS and SASEGT. The V gene lost 0 bases and the J gene lost 0 bases, with 20 bases spanning the gap. The CDR3, as DNA: TGTGCCAGCAGTGAAGCGTCCTCCGCAGGATTGGGAGCTAACTATGGCTACACCTTC. Encoded protein: CASSEASSAGLGANYGYTF.

The chain is built from TRBV29-1 and TRBJ1-4; D is ambiguous. This CDR3 contains 16 residues. Trimming removed 4 bases from V and 2 bases from J, with 17 bases in between. Germline values: CDR1 SQVTM, CDR2 ANQGSEA. CDR3 sequence: CSVVLPHTGTNEKLFF. CDR3 bases: TGCAGCGTTGTTCTTCCCCATACGGGGACTAATGAAAAACTGTTTTTT. Together with reference TRBV29-1 and TRBJ1-4, the CDR3 gives the full variable domain: SAVISQKPSRDICQRGTSLTIQCQVDSQVTMMFWYRQQPGQSLTLIATANQGSEATYESGFVIDKFPISRPNLTFSTLTVSNMSPEDSSIYLCSVVLPHTGTNEKLFFGSGTQLSVL.

The chain combines TRBV30 with TRBJ1-1, with D possibly TRBD1 on 5 matching bases. The germline gives CDR1 GTSNPN, CDR2 SVGIG (reference sequence). Deletions cut 3 bases from V and 5 bases from J, with 13 bases between. CDR3 length: 13 residues. DNA of the CDR3: TGTGCCTGGAGAGAAGGGGCGAGGACTGAAGCTTTCTTT. It is translated as CAWREGARTEAFF.

The chain has TRBV19 and TRBJ1-2; TRBD1 matches at 8 bases. The CDR3 contains 15 residues. The junction had 9 bases not matched to a gene; V was cut back by 6 bases and J by 3 bases. CDR1 and CDR2 (germline): LNHDA, SQIVND (reference sequence). The CDR3 sequence is CASRPGQGAYYGYTF. The CDR3 region has the DNA TGTGCCAGTAGACCAGGACAGGGAGCCTACTATGGCTACACCTTC.

The rearrangement uses TRBV2 and TRBJ1-5; D is unclear. This CDR3 comprises 13 residues. With 8 bases removed from V and 2 bases from J, the gap between germline ends came to 10 bases. Germline V CDR1 and CDR2: SNHLY, FYNNEI. CDR3 region: CASERDGNQPQHF. The DNA of the CDR3 is TGTGCCAGCGAGCGGGATGGCAATCAGCCCCAGCATTTT.

The chain is built from TRBV16 and TRBJ1-6; no reliable D call. The germline CDR1 and CDR2 sequences are KGHSY and FQNENV. The V gene lost 0 bases and the J gene lost 10 bases, with 4 bases spanning the gap. The CDR3 has 12 residues. The CDR3 nucleotides read TGTGCCAGCAGCCAATCCCAATCACCCCTCCACTTT. It specifies CASSQSQSPLHF.

A remark on this clone: Within the sample, other DNA sequences also encode this same CDR3. The CDR3 loop is CASSLTGTGYYEQYF. For the CDR3, the DNA is TGCGCCAGCAGCTTGACTGGGACAGGGTACTACGAGCAGTACTTC. V gene TRBV5-1 combines with J gene TRBJ2-7; the match to TRBD1 covers 9 bases. The junction had 5 bases not matched to a gene; V was cut back by 1 base and J by 3 bases. Germline V gene sequence: CDR1 SGHRS, CDR2 YFSETQ. There are 15 residues in the CDR3. Full variable domain (missing parts from reference TRBV5-1 and TRBJ2-7): KAGVTQTPRYLIKTRGQQVTLSCSPISGHRSVSWYQQTPGQGLQFLFEYFSETQRNKGNFPGRFSGRQFSNSRSEMNVSTLELGDSALYLCASSLTGTGYYEQYFGPGTRLTVT.

About this clone itself: The junction shows a germline mismatch at one end, possibly a read error. The gene calls are TRBV9 and TRBJ1-1; D is unresolved. The CDR3 has 13 residues. Germline CDR1 reads SGDLS; CDR2 reads YYNGEE. In DNA form, the CDR3 reads TGTGCCAGCACCGTAGGCGATAACACTGAAGCTTTCTTT. Encoded protein: CASTVGDNTEAFF.